This TCR beta chain was recovered during a study of radiotherapy plus CTLA-4 blockade in lung cancer. The study's findings and limits: Among reported predictors of response, early blood T cell clone dynamics with interferon-beta performed best. An expansion of tumor-derived TCR clones occurred in blood after radiotherapy plus ipilimumab.

The CDR3 runs to 14 residues. Germline V gene sequence: CDR1 SGHRS, CDR2 YFSETQ. V lost 4 bases to trimming and J lost 4 bases; unmatched junction nucleotides: 3. Only in-frame clones appear in the TCRdb table, and some are missing; sequencing was by immunoSEQ multiplex PCR. The profile shows 89,000 or so clones, approximately 78% of them singletons. In this sample, this clone turned up once. What it binds is not known. The material was peripheral blood, obtained from a patient treated with radiotherapy plus ipilimumab. The chain employs TRBV5-1 and TRBJ1-1; 11 bases agree with TRBD1. The origin of this receptor is a human donor with non-small cell lung cancer who had a partial response to radiotherapy plus ipilimumab. The CDR3 spells CASSAGTGGTEAFF. CDR3 DNA sequence: TGCGCCAGCAGCGCGGGGACAGGGGGCACTGAAGCTTTCTTT.